The rows below give T cell receptor beta chains drawn from one sample of a study of OX40 agonist ivuxolimab in advanced cancers. The table came from immunoSEQ multiplex PCR; TCRdb's copy has only in-frame clones and leaves some out. The table has more than 70,000 clones, approximately 89% seen once. The sequencing here drew on CD4+ or CD8+ T cells sorted from blood, taken in a trial of the OX40 agonist ivuxolimab. These receptors were taken from an adult with an advanced solid tumor such as melanoma, head and neck, liver or kidney cancer. The CDR3 runs from the conserved cysteine through the conserved F or W. Fields, in order: V gene, D gene, CDR3 length, J gene, clone size, CDR3 protein, CDR3 DNA. A D gene is named only where the DNA matches it firmly. Size tells how often a clone was seen (once, few, many) or the class of an expanded clone, and some rows leave it out.

TRBV10-3	-	16	TRBJ2-5	-	CAISSRLGGDQETQYF	TGTGCCATCAGCTCCCGCCTAGGTGGGGATCAAGAGACCCAGTACTTC
TRBV2	TRBD1	14	TRBJ1-5	-	CASSVRTGLQPQHF	TGTGCCAGCAGTGTGCGGACAGGTCTTCAGCCCCAGCATTTT
TRBV6-5	-	15	TRBJ2-1	once	CASRSTFSSYNEQFF	TGTGCCAGCAGGTCGACATTTTCCTCCTACAATGAGCAGTTCTTC
TRBV11-2	-	11	TRBJ1-2	-	CASSLRYGYTF	TGTGCCAGCAGCTTGCGCTATGGCTACACCTTC
TRBV10-2	TRBD2	15	TRBJ2-3	once	CASSDPGTRADTQYF	TGCGCCAGCAGTGACCCCGGGACTAGGGCAGATACGCAGTATTTT
TRBV4-2	-	14	TRBJ1-2	-	CASSREWTNYGYTF	TGTGCCAGCAGCCGAGAGTGGACTAACTATGGCTACACCTTC
TRBV2	-	11	TRBJ1-5	-	CASRGVGPQHF	TGTGCCAGCAGGGGAGTGGGGCCCCAGCATTTT
TRBV27	-	17	TRBJ2-6	-	CASSPRLGVQGANVLTF	TGTGCCAGCAGTCCTCGACTGGGCGTGCAGGGGGCCAACGTCCTGACTTTC
TRBV7-3	TRBD2	15	TRBJ2-1	-	CASSPWREGNNEQFF	TGTGCCAGCAGCCCTTGGAGGGAGGGGAACAATGAGCAGTTCTTC
TRBV7-9	-	13	TRBJ2-7	-	CASSSPGAVEQYF	TGTGCCAGCAGCTCGCCGGGAGCGGTCGAGCAGTACTTC
TRBV11-3	TRBD2	15	TRBJ2-2	-	CATTSVAAVTGELFF	TGTGCCACGACTAGCGTCGCTGCCGTCACCGGGGAGCTGTTTTTT
TRBV7-2	TRBD1	15	TRBJ2-1	-	CASSHRGVGYNEQFF	TGTGCCAGCAGCCACAGGGGGGTGGGCTACAATGAGCAGTTCTTC
TRBV4-1	-	17	TRBJ2-1	-	CASSQVRSRAPYNEQFF	TGCGCCAGCAGCCAAGTACGGTCCAGGGCCCCCTACAATGAGCAGTTCTTC
TRBV5-4	-	16	TRBJ1-5	few	CASSLDGRVSNQPQHF	TGTGCCAGCAGCTTGGACGGGAGGGTGAGCAATCAGCCCCAGCATTTT
TRBV5-6	-	15	TRBJ1-6	few	CASSPLERAQTPLHF	TGTGCCAGCAGCCCCCTTGAGAGGGCCCAAACACCCCTCCACTTT
TRBV2	-	14	TRBJ2-5	once	CASSDILAALTQYF	TGTGCCAGCAGTGATATTTTGGCCGCATTGACCCAGTACTTC
TRBV4-1	TRBD2	17	TRBJ2-7	-	CASSHHLAGGPQYEQYF	TGCGCCAGCAGCCACCATCTAGCGGGAGGGCCCCAATACGAGCAGTACTTC
TRBV29-1	-	14	TRBJ1-4	-	CSVVAGARSEKLFF	TGCAGCGTTGTGGCTGGGGCGCGGAGTGAAAAACTGTTTTTT
TRBV28	-	18	TRBJ1-5	-	CASSLLRDTLAGNQPQHF	TGTGCCAGCAGCCTTCTACGGGACACCTTAGCCGGCAATCAGCCCCAGCATTTT
TRBV5-1	-	13	TRBJ2-5	-	CASSPAPTGTQYF	TGCGCCAGCAGTCCCGCCCCGACGGGGACCCAGTACTTC
TRBV7-2	-	15	TRBJ2-6	-	CASSPNFPGANVLTF	TGTGCCAGCAGCCCTAATTTCCCAGGGGCCAACGTCCTGACTTTC
TRBV11-3	-	16	TRBJ1-1	-	CASSFSSGTPNTEAFF	TGTGCCAGCAGCTTTTCCTCAGGGACACCGAACACTGAAGCTTTCTTT
TRBV10-1	TRBD1	14	TRBJ2-2	once	CASRGTGFSGELFF	TGCGCCAGCAGGGGGACAGGGTTTAGCGGGGAGCTGTTTTTT
TRBV5-4	-	15	TRBJ1-1	once	CASSPHSQGRTEAFF	TGTGCCAGCAGCCCCCATTCTCAGGGGCGGACTGAAGCTTTCTTT
TRBV2	-	15	TRBJ1-1	once	CASSDSRGLNTEAFF	TGTGCCAGCAGTGATTCCCGGGGCCTGAACACTGAAGCTTTCTTT
TRBV2	-	13	TRBJ1-2	-	CASTPPDPDGYTF	TGTGCCAGCACCCCTCCGGACCCAGATGGCTACACCTTC
TRBV28	TRBD2	15	TRBJ2-7	-	CASSLDPTSGYEQYF	TGTGCCAGCAGTTTAGACCCGACTAGCGGCTACGAGCAGTACTTC
TRBV6-1	-	15	TRBJ2-7	-	CASSDVGTLTYEQYF	TGTGCCAGCAGTGATGTGGGGACGCTTACCTACGAGCAGTACTTC
TRBV13	-	15	TRBJ2-7	-	CASSLGTRVLHEQYF	TGTGCCAGCAGCTTAGGAACCAGGGTCCTCCACGAGCAGTACTTC
TRBV9	-	15	TRBJ1-2	-	CASSSREGSIYGYTF	TGTGCCAGCAGCTCCAGGGAGGGATCAATCTATGGCTACACCTTC
TRBV7-2	TRBD1	13	TRBJ1-2	-	CASSLEGALGYTF	TGTGCCAGCAGCTTAGAGGGGGCGCTTGGCTACACCTTC
TRBV5-1	TRBD2	17	TRBJ2-5	-	CASSPALAGGWSETQYF	TGCGCCAGCAGCCCGGCGCTAGCGGGAGGTTGGTCAGAGACCCAGTACTTC
TRBV5-4	TRBD1	14	TRBJ2-3	-	CASSLRQGADTQYF	TGTGCCAGCAGTTTAAGACAGGGGGCAGATACGCAGTATTTT
TRBV4-1	TRBD1	19	TRBJ1-2	-	CASSQVFRDRGKWNYGYTF	TGCGCCAGCAGCCAAGTCTTCCGGGACAGGGGAAAGTGGAACTATGGCTACACCTTC
TRBV10-3	-	14	TRBJ1-1	-	CAISGGPWNTEAFF	TGTGCCATCAGTGGGGGGCCCTGGAACACTGAAGCTTTCTTT
TRBV10-3	TRBD2	15	TRBJ2-3	-	CAISDATSGTDTQYF	TGTGCCATCAGTGATGCGACTAGCGGCACAGATACGCAGTATTTT
TRBV11-2	-	14	TRBJ2-5	-	CASSLTPGGETQYF	TGTGCCAGCAGCTTAACCCCCGGTGGAGAGACCCAGTACTTC
TRBV6-1	TRBD1	15	TRBJ1-5	-	CASSGGQGLNQPQHF	TGTGCCAGCAGCGGTGGACAGGGTCTCAATCAGCCCCAGCATTTT
TRBV9	TRBD2	15	TRBJ2-7	-	CASSATPRGTYEQYF	TGTGCCAGCAGCGCGACCCCGCGGGGGACCTACGAGCAGTACTTC
TRBV2	-	16	TRBJ2-1	-	CASSELSPTTHNEQFF	TGTGCCAGCAGTGAACTATCGCCTACTACTCACAATGAGCAGTTCTTC
TRBV2	-	13	TRBJ1-6	-	CASTTTNNSPLHF	TGTGCCAGCACAACGACGAATAATTCACCCCTCCACTTT
TRBV5-6	-	15	TRBJ1-1	-	CASSSLLWVNTEAFF	TGTGCCAGCAGCTCGCTCTTGTGGGTGAACACTGAAGCTTTCTTT
TRBV7-3	-	15	TRBJ2-1	-	CASSSLGLSYNEQFF	TGTGCCAGCAGCTCCCTTGGACTCTCCTACAATGAGCAGTTCTTC
TRBV15	-	13	TRBJ1-2	-	CATSRRLTRGYTF	TGTGCCACCAGCAGAAGGCTCACTCGGGGCTACACCTTC
TRBV7-2	-	14	TRBJ1-3	-	CASSLDISGNTIYF	TGTGCCAGCAGCTTGGATATCTCTGGAAACACCATATATTTT
TRBV18	-	15	TRBJ2-3	-	CASSPFTGATDTQYF	TGTGCCAGCTCACCATTTACGGGGGCAACAGATACGCAGTATTTT
TRBV2	TRBD2	13	TRBJ2-7	few	CASSSGTSHEQYF	TGTGCCAGCAGCTCCGGGACTAGCCACGAGCAGTACTTC
TRBV7-2	TRBD2	15	TRBJ2-1	-	CASSRPGLANDEQFF	TGTGCCAGCAGCCGCCCGGGACTAGCTAATGATGAGCAGTTCTTC
TRBV10-1	TRBD1	14	TRBJ2-4	few	CASSDERTGNIQYF	TGCGCCAGCAGTGATGAGAGGACAGGGAACATTCAGTACTTC
TRBV28	TRBD1	17	TRBJ1-3	once	CASSPLGDRVSGNTIYF	TGTGCCAGCAGTCCCTTGGGGGACAGGGTATCTGGAAACACCATATATTTT
TRBV28	-	15	TRBJ1-5	-	CASSLGAYSNQPQHF	TGTGCCAGCAGTTTAGGGGCTTATAGCAATCAGCCCCAGCATTTT
TRBV6-1	-	17	TRBJ1-3	-	CASSELKRQFSGNTIYF	TGTGCCAGCAGTGAATTGAAGAGGCAGTTCTCTGGAAACACCATATATTTT
TRBV4-1	TRBD1	16	TRBJ2-1	-	CASSRAGQGALNEQFF	TGCGCCAGCAGCCGAGCGGGACAGGGGGCGTTGAATGAGCAGTTCTTC
TRBV29-1	-	16	TRBJ2-6	-	CSVSDPLSSGANVLTF	TGCAGCGTTTCTGACCCTCTAAGCTCTGGGGCCAACGTCCTGACTTTC
TRBV5-1	TRBD1	12	TRBJ1-1	-	CASSTGTETAFF	TGCGCCAGCAGCACTGGGACAGAGACAGCTTTCTTT